Listed below are T cell receptor beta chains from one sample, sequenced in a study of post-analysis software for immune sequencing data. Via MiXCR, TCRdb re-called the PCR reads, giving one row per CDR3 protein. The sample includes 180,000 or so distinct CDR3 sequences, around 30% seen only once; the top ten take approximately 3%. The sample was blood. These receptors all stem from a girl under 18 with multiple sclerosis. Each CDR3 is given with its conserved first and last residue. A D gene is named only where the DNA matches it firmly. Size tells how often a clone was seen (once, few, many) or the class of an expanded clone, and some rows leave it out.

clone_size | j_call | v_call | d_call | cdr3_nt | cdr3_aa
many | TRBJ2-7 | TRBV7-7 | . | TGTGCTAGCAGCTTAGTGGCTGGGGATCGGGGAGAGCAGTACTTC | CASSLVAGDRGEQYF
many | TRBJ2-3 | TRBV5-1 | TRBD2 | TGCGCCAGCAGCTCCCTAGCGGGAGAGTACGAAACGCAGTATTTT | CASSSLAGEYETQYF
. | TRBJ2-1 | TRBV20-1 | . | TGCAGTGCTAAGGGAGTCGGCACTATATACAATGAGCAGTTCTTC | CSAKGVGTIYNEQFF
. | TRBJ1-1 | TRBV5-1 | TRBD1 | TGCGCCAGCAGACCAATTCCCGGGACAGGGGGGAACACTGAAGCTTTCTTT | CASRPIPGTGGNTEAFF
many | TRBJ2-7 | TRBV6-5 | . | TGTGCCAGCAGTTTGAGGACCCTGGACCGAGCCTACGAGCAGTACTTC | CASSLRTLDRAYEQYF
few | TRBJ2-7 | TRBV7-9 | . | TGTGCCAGCAGCTTAGGACTAGAAAACGAGCAGTACTTC | CASSLGLENEQYF
. | TRBJ1-5 | TRBV29-1 | . | TGCAGCGGGGGTCGAGGCAGGGGCCAGCCCCAGCATTTT | CSGGRGRGQPQHF
few | TRBJ1-1 | TRBV5-1 | TRBD1 | TGCGCCAGCAGCTTGGAACAGGGGAGGACTGAAGCTTTCTTT | CASSLEQGRTEAFF
many | TRBJ2-5 | TRBV4-1 | TRBD2 | TGCGCCAGCAGCCAAACGGGGGGAGAGGAGACCCAGTACTTC | CASSQTGGEETQYF
. | TRBJ1-2 | TRBV25-1 | . | TGTGCCAGCAGTGAATTTGCAGCTAACTATGGCTACACCTTC | CASSEFAANYGYTF
many | TRBJ2-7 | TRBV4-1 | . | TGCGCCAGCAGCCAAGGACTCAATGCCCCCTACGAGCAGTACTTC | CASSQGLNAPYEQYF
many | TRBJ1-2 | TRBV5-1 | . | TGCGCCAGCAACCACCCAGGGAGCTATGGCTACACCTTC | CASNHPGSYGYTF
. | TRBJ1-2 | TRBV29-1 | TRBD1 | TGCAGCGCTCAGAGGGGTCAGGGGGATGGCTACACCTTC | CSAQRGQGDGYTF
. | TRBJ2-3 | TRBV12-3/TRBV12-4 | . | TGTGCCAGCAGTTTAGCCAGGGTGCTTGTAGATACGGAGTATTTT | CASSLARVLVDTEYF
many | TRBJ2-1 | TRBV12-3/TRBV12-4 | . | TGTGCCAGCAGTTTGAAACTACTCCTCTACAATGAGCAGTTCTTC | CASSLKLLLYNEQFF
. | TRBJ1-2 | TRBV5-1 | . | TGCGCCAGCAGCTTGGCTGTTTCGGGGAGGAATGGCTACACCTTC | CASSLAVSGRNGYTF
. | TRBJ2-2 | TRBV5-5 | . | TGTGCCAGCAGCATCCGGCAGGGAGCAGCAGTAAACACCGGGGAGCTGTTTTTT | CASSIRQGAAVNTGELFF
. | TRBJ1-5 | TRBV20-1 | . | TGCAGTGCCACCCAGGACAGAGTTAGCAATCAGCCCCAGCATTTT | CSATQDRVSNQPQHF
. | TRBJ2-3 | TRBV28 | TRBD1 | TGTGCCAGTCAAATCGACAGGGTTAGCACAGATACGCAGTATTTT | CASQIDRVSTDTQYF
. | TRBJ2-5 | TRBV5-1 | TRBD1 | TGCGCCAGCAGCCTCACCGGGACAGGTCAAGAGACCCAGTACTTC | CASSLTGTGQETQYF
. | TRBJ1-1 | TRBV7-9 | TRBD1 | TGTGCCAGCAGCTCGGGACAGGGGGCGGGAGGAATGAACACTGAAGCTTTCTTT | CASSSGQGAGGMNTEAFF
. | TRBJ1-4 | TRBV29-1 | . | TGCAGCGTTGTATATCAGGATGAAAAACTGTTTTTT | CSVVYQDEKLFF
once | TRBJ2-5 | TRBV29-1 | TRBD2 | TGCAGCGTTGCTGGCGGGGGGGCAGGAGAGACCCAGTACTTC | CSVAGGGAGETQYF
many | TRBJ2-7 | TRBV3-1 | . | TGTGCCAGCAGCCTACTAGGTACCTACGAGCAGTACTTC | CASSLLGTYEQYF
. | TRBJ1-3 | TRBV29-1 | . | TGCAGCGCCGCTGACAGGTCTCTCTCTGGAAACACCATATATTTT | CSAADRSLSGNTIYF
many | TRBJ1-1 | TRBV5-6 | . | TGTGCCAGCAGCTTGGTGGCAGGGACCACTGAAGCTTTCTTT | CASSLVAGTTEAFF
many | TRBJ2-6 | TRBV5-5 | . | TGTGCCAGCAGCTTGGGGTTTTCTGGGGCCAACGTCCTGACTTTC | CASSLGFSGANVLTF
. | TRBJ2-4 | TRBV11-2 | . | TGTGCCAGCAGCTTATTACAGGGGAGGGAAAACATTCAGTACTTC | CASSLLQGRENIQYF
many | TRBJ1-1 | TRBV29-1 | . | TGCAGCGCCATGGAGGGGACGAACACTGAAGCTTTCTTT | CSAMEGTNTEAFF
many | TRBJ2-7 | TRBV29-1 | TRBD1 | TGCAGCGCCGGGGACAGGGATGCCTCCATTGGGGGAGGCGAGCAGTACTTC | CSAGDRDASIGGGEQYF
few | TRBJ2-7 | TRBV5-1 | . | TGCGCCAGCAGCTCGACAGACCGAGCCTACGAGCAGTACTTC | CASSSTDRAYEQYF
. | TRBJ1-6 | TRBV6-2/TRBV6-3 | . | TGTGCCAGCAGTTACTGGGGTCTTGGTTCACCCCTCCACTTT | CASSYWGLGSPLHF
. | TRBJ2-1 | TRBV6-5 | . | TGTGCCACCGCATGGAGGCGTTCCAATGAGCAGTTCTTC | CATAWRRSNEQFF
many | TRBJ2-7 | TRBV5-1 | TRBD2 | TGCGCCAGCAGGGTGGGACTAGCGGGATTCTCCTACGAGCAGTACTTC | CASRVGLAGFSYEQYF
. | TRBJ2-3 | TRBV5-1 | . | TGCGCCAGCAGCGGCGGGACAGAAGAGAGCACAGATACGCAGTATTTT | CASSGGTEESTDTQYF